This T cell receptor beta chain was recorded in a study of T cells in Graves' hyperthyroidism and ophthalmopathy. The germline V gene has CDR1 DFQATT and CDR2 SNEGSKA (reference sequence). CDR3 length: 12 residues. Between the trimmed V and J ends, which lost 3 bases and 5 bases, there was a span of 11 bases. This clonotype occurred many times. Template material for amplifying TCR beta CDR3 regions consisted of RNA transcripts. The HTBI set primed first-round TCR CDR3 RT-PCR. TCRdb reprocessed the multiplex PCR reads with MiXCR, giving one entry per CDR3 protein. The data show roughly 500,000 distinct CDR3 sequences, about 16% seen once.

The receptor's source is a woman in her 30s with Graves' ophthalmopathy. The sample comprised blood. V usage is TRBV20-1 and J usage is TRBJ2-7; weak D call: TRBD1 (5 bases). The CDR3 sequence: CSASSRADEQYF. In nucleotides, the CDR3 is TGCAGTGCTAGTTCCAGGGCGGACGAGCAGTACTTC.